This T cell receptor (beta chain) is from a study of shared clonotypes between healthy human individuals. Turning to the study itself: Researchers drew samples from two women and three men aged 18 to 49. General study points: Incomplete sequencing of sorted subsets was indicated by rarefaction despite large depth. Memory subsets generally showed lower estimated richness than naive subsets.

The CDR3 contains 13 residues. In germline, CDR1 is MRHNA, CDR2 SNTAGT. Trimming removed 0 bases at V and 9 bases at J, with 10 bases between. Execution of the assay was at deep level. Some clones are missing from TCRdb's copy, which holds only in-frame ones; the method was immunoSEQ multiplex PCR. Of just over 2,000,000 clones listed, 90% to 95% were seen once; the top ten hold 0.13%. To note about this clone: Its antigen is unidentified.

This chain joins TRBV6-4 and TRBJ2-3, with D possibly being TRBD2 (6 bases). The sequence came from a man aged 18 to 29 in good health. Source material: naive CD4+ T cells sorted from blood. Sample subset: CD45RA+ positively selected. The chain's CDR3 is CASSDSGGVTQYF. The CDR3, as DNA: TGTGCCAGCAGTGACTCAGGCGGGGTGACGCAGTATTTT.